Reported below is one T cell receptor (beta chain). The table lists this clonotype with a few counts. The antigen this receptor binds is unknown. Base qualities are not at hand, and no much larger clone is one base apart. The cysteine opens and the phenylalanine closes a CDR3 of 15 amino acids. Only CDR3 DNA is held: 45 bases, read in frame from base 1. From V the trimming removes 3 bases and from J it removes 9 bases, while the gene matches leave 8 bases of the junction unaccounted for. The germline V gene sets CDR1 to MNHNS and CDR2 to SASEGT. The source of the sample is a study of CD8 T cells in ankylosing spondylitis (dated by TCRdb to the late 2010s). Background for the entire study: The study profiled T cell receptor beta repertoires in healthy donors and ankylosing spondylitis patients to find disease-linked TCR variants. Peripheral blood was sampled, and synovial fluid was additionally collected from ankylosing spondylitis patients. The whole study cohort included under 140 healthy donors and over 20 ankylosing spondylitis patients. The investigation overall reported the following: The disease-linked clones were reported to be significantly enriched in matched synovial fluid samples from ankylosing spondylitis patients. A TCR beta motif of 8 or 9 highly homologous amino acid variants appeared characteristic of blood from ankylosing spondylitis patients. A CD8+ phenotype was shown by the disease-linked clones, which were found at relatively low frequencies in peripheral blood. Some motif variants were previously reported in synovial fluid and blood of reactive arthritis patients, suggesting common disease-initiation mechanisms.

Instrument used: Illumina HiSeq 2500. TCR beta libraries were prepared by quantitative 5'-RACE with molecular barcodes. Per the authors' processing: To identify disease-linked TCR variants, a new computational method was used, one built on a probabilistic model of VDJ rearrangement. The public reads were reprocessed in TCRdb via fastp at Q25 and MiXCR, keeping in-frame beta chains. All rows with the same CDR3 protein become a single entry with the most common DNA and genes. The V and J calls come from TCRdb's annotation, not from the publication. The sample includes over 150,000 distinct CDR3 sequences, with more than 10% observed a single time. The ten largest make up approximately 15% of the sample.

The rearranged segments are TRBV6-1 and TRBJ1-6; TRBD1 agrees with 7 junctional bases. The receptor's source is a male donor with ankylosing spondylitis or in good health (not recorded which). Sample: blood, either unsorted or a sorted T cell fraction (not recorded which). The CDR3 protein sequence reads: CASSDTLGDSSPLHF. At the DNA level, the sequence is TGTGCCAGCAGTGATACCCTCGGGGACAGTTCACCCCTCCACTTT.